What follows describes a single TCR beta chain. What it binds is unknown. The record originates from a study of cytomegalovirus exposure and HLA in healthy donors. CDR1 is SGHAT and CDR2 is FQNNGV in the germline V gene. The CDR3 spans 14 residues. V lost 3 bases and J lost 8, with 13 bases in between. Primers: 60 Vbeta forward and 13 Jbeta reverse. Here immunoSEQ multiplex PCR was the method, and the copy in TCRdb shows in-frame clones only, minus some. This sample has about 69,000 clones, with more than 75% found just once. Study-wide results and limits: Despite most TCR sequences being rare, some public TCRs occurred in many donors. Reports described diagnosis of cytomegalovirus status by the classifier as highly specific and sensitive. The majority of CMV-associated TCR beta chains were reported as apparently HLA-restricted in a later analysis.

The sequencing sample was made of PBMCs. The sequence was collected from a man aged 18 to 30 in good health and CMV-seronegative. V usage is TRBV11-2 and J usage is TRBJ1-4; D not resolved. The CDR3 coding sequence is TGTGCCAGCAGCTTTGGCCAGGAGGCCGAAAAACTGTTTTTT. Residues: CASSFGQEAEKLFF.